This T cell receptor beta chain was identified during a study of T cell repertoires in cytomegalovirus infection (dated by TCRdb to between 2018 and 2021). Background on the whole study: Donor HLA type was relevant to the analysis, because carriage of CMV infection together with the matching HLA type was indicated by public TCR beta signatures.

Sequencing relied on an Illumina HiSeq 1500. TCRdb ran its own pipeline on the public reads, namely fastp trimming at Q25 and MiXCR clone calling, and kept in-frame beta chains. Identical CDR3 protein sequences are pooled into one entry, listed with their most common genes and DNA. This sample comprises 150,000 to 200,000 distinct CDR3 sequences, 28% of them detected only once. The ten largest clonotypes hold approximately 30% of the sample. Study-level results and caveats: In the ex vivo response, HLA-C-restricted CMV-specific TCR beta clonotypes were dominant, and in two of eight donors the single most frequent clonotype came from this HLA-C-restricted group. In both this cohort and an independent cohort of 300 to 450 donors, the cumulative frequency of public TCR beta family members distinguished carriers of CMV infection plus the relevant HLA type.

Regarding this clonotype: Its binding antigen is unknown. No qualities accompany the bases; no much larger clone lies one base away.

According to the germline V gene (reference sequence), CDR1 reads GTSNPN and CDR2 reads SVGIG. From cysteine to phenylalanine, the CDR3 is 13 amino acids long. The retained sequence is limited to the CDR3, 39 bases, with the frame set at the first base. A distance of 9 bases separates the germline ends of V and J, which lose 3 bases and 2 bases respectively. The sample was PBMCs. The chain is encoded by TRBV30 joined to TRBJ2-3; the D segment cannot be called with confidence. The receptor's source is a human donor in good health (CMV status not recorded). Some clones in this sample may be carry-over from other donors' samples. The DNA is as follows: TGTGCCTGGAGCTCCGCCAACACAGATACGCAGTATTTT. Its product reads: CAWSSANTDTQYF.